The rows below give T cell receptor beta chains drawn from one sample of a study of neoadjuvant nivolumab and ipilimumab in lung cancer. The protocol was immunoSEQ multiplex PCR, while the TCRdb copy is restricted to in-frame clones and leaves out a portion. This sample carries 25,000 to 35,000 clones, 80% to 95% of them seen once, and the ten largest clones take 2.1%. The material was peripheral blood, obtained after neoadjuvant nivolumab, alone or with ipilimumab, at or shortly before surgery. The source is an adult with non-small cell lung cancer. The CDR3 runs from the conserved cysteine through the conserved F or W. Fields, in order: J gene, clone size, D gene, V gene, CDR3 DNA, CDR3 protein. D genes are given only for firm matches. Expanded clones get a size class; other rows say once, few or many, or leave the size out.

J: TRBJ2-7
size: .
D: TRBD1
V: TRBV5-1
DNA: TGCGCCAGCAGGTTAACAGGGGCCTACGAGCAGTACTTC
CDR3: CASRLTGAYEQYF

J: TRBJ1-5
size: .
D: TRBD1
V: TRBV7-2
DNA: TGTGCCAGCAGCTTCCGACAGGGGAACGATCAGCCCCAGCATTTT
CDR3: CASSFRQGNDQPQHF

J: TRBJ2-2
size: .
D: TRBD2
V: TRBV2
DNA: TGTGCCAGCAGCTACGGGACTACTAAAAACACCGGGGAGCTGTTTTTT
CDR3: CASSYGTTKNTGELFF

J: TRBJ1-2
size: .
D: TRBD1
V: TRBV6-5
DNA: TGTGCCAGCGCGGGGACAGGGCGCGATGCCTACACCTTC
CDR3: CASAGTGRDAYTF

J: TRBJ2-7
size: .
D: TRBD1
V: TRBV5-4
DNA: TGTGCCAGCAGCCGACAGGGGCGGAGGAACGAGCAGTACTTC
CDR3: CASSRQGRRNEQYF

J: TRBJ1-2
size: .
D: .
V: TRBV29-1
DNA: TGCAGCGTTGAAGAAGGAGGGGCCAGCTACACCTTC
CDR3: CSVEEGGASYTF

J: TRBJ2-7
size: .
D: .
V: TRBV5-5
DNA: TGTGCCAGCGACTTAGGGGGCTACGAGCAGTACTTC
CDR3: CASDLGGYEQYF

J: TRBJ2-7
size: .
D: .
V: TRBV6-5
DNA: TGTGCCAGCAGGCATCTTAGCGGCCCCTCCTACGAGCAGTACTTC
CDR3: CASRHLSGPSYEQYF

J: TRBJ2-1
size: once
D: .
V: TRBV6-5
DNA: TGTGCCAGCAGTGGACTGGGAACCTACAATGAGCAGTTCTTC
CDR3: CASSGLGTYNEQFF

J: TRBJ1-1
size: .
D: .
V: TRBV7-9
DNA: TGTGCCAGCAGCCCTAGAGACAGGTCGAGGGCTGAAGCTTTCTTT
CDR3: CASSPRDRSRAEAFF

J: TRBJ2-7
size: once
D: TRBD1
V: TRBV5-1
DNA: TGCGCCAGCAGCCCCCCGGGACAGGGGTACGAGCAGTACTTC
CDR3: CASSPPGQGYEQYF

J: TRBJ1-2
size: .
D: .
V: TRBV11-2
DNA: TGTGCCAGCAGCTTATTCCGGGCCCGCTATGGCTACACCTTC
CDR3: CASSLFRARYGYTF

J: TRBJ1-3
size: .
D: TRBD1
V: TRBV6-6
DNA: TGTGCCAGCAGCCGGGACAGCTCTGGAAACACCATATATTTT
CDR3: CASSRDSSGNTIYF

J: TRBJ1-2
size: .
D: TRBD1
V: TRBV5-1
DNA: TGCGCCAGCAGCCCGAGGACAGGGTACCGATATGGCTACACCTTC
CDR3: CASSPRTGYRYGYTF

J: TRBJ2-7
size: .
D: TRBD1
V: TRBV7-9
DNA: TGTGCCAGCAGTTCGGTTAACAGGGGATCCTACGAGCAGTACTTC
CDR3: CASSSVNRGSYEQYF

J: TRBJ2-5
size: .
D: TRBD2
V: TRBV25-1
DNA: TGTGCCAGCAGTGCTGGACTAGTCGGGGGAGAGACCCAGTACTTC
CDR3: CASSAGLVGGETQYF

J: TRBJ2-7
size: .
D: TRBD1
V: TRBV5-1
DNA: TGCGCCAGCAGCCCACTTGGGACAGGGGCCGACGAGCAGTACTTC
CDR3: CASSPLGTGADEQYF

J: TRBJ2-5
size: .
D: TRBD1
V: TRBV29-1
DNA: TGCAGCGTCCTAGACAGGGGAAGTGGGGGGCAAGAGACCCAGTACTTC
CDR3: CSVLDRGSGGQETQYF

J: TRBJ2-2
size: .
D: .
V: TRBV18
DNA: TGTGCCAGCTCACCACCAGGGAACACCGGGGAGCTGTTTTTT
CDR3: CASSPPGNTGELFF

J: TRBJ2-7
size: .
D: TRBD1
V: TRBV6-5
DNA: TGTGCCAGCCCTAAGACAGGGGGCTACGAGCAGTACTTC
CDR3: CASPKTGGYEQYF

J: TRBJ2-7
size: .
D: TRBD1
V: TRBV11-2
DNA: TGTGCCAGCAGCTTTGGGACAGGGCCCTACGAGCAGTACTTC
CDR3: CASSFGTGPYEQYF

J: TRBJ2-1
size: .
D: .
V: TRBV4-2
DNA: TGTGCCAGCAGCCAAGACTTGGCGCCGAGCTCCTACAATGAGCAGTTCTTC
CDR3: CASSQDLAPSSYNEQFF

J: TRBJ1-1
size: .
D: .
V: TRBV4-1
DNA: TGCGCCAGCAGCCAAGCCGGGGGGCTGGGCACTGAAGCTTTCTTT
CDR3: CASSQAGGLGTEAFF

J: TRBJ1-3
size: .
D: .
V: TRBV11-3
DNA: TGTGCCAGCAGCTTAGAAACTGGAAACACCATATATTTT
CDR3: CASSLETGNTIYF

J: TRBJ2-5
size: .
D: TRBD2
V: TRBV5-5
DNA: TGTGCCAGCAGAGACCTGACTAGCGGGAACCAAGAGACCCAGTACTTC
CDR3: CASRDLTSGNQETQYF

J: TRBJ1-5
size: .
D: .
V: TRBV18
DNA: TGTGCCAGCTCCCCGGAGGGTCAGCCCCAGCATTTT
CDR3: CASSPEGQPQHF

J: TRBJ2-3
size: .
D: .
V: TRBV6-5
DNA: TGTGCCAGCAGTTACTCGCATCTAGATACGCAGTATTTT
CDR3: CASSYSHLDTQYF

J: TRBJ2-1
size: once
D: TRBD2
V: TRBV29-1
DNA: TGCAGCGTTATACTGGGGACTAGCAGTAATGAGCAGTTCTTC
CDR3: CSVILGTSSNEQFF

J: TRBJ1-2
size: few
D: TRBD1
V: TRBV27
DNA: TGTGCCAGCAGTCCACAGGGGCCGGGCTATGGCTACACCTTC
CDR3: CASSPQGPGYGYTF

J: TRBJ2-3
size: .
D: .
V: TRBV5-1
DNA: TGCGCCAGCAGCTCCGGGACACCGACAGATACGCAGTATTTT
CDR3: CASSSGTPTDTQYF

J: TRBJ2-2
size: .
D: .
V: TRBV15
DNA: TGTGCCACCAGCCCGAGGAGTTTCTCGAACACCGGGGAGCTGTTTTTT
CDR3: CATSPRSFSNTGELFF

J: TRBJ2-2
size: .
D: TRBD2
V: TRBV10-3
DNA: TGTGCCATCAGTGGGAGTGGACGGGAGGGCACCGGGGAGCTGTTTTTT
CDR3: CAISGSGREGTGELFF

J: TRBJ2-5
size: .
D: .
V: TRBV5-4
DNA: TGTGCCAGCAGCTTGGACCGACAGGTAGCAGAGACCCAGTACTTC
CDR3: CASSLDRQVAETQYF

J: TRBJ2-5
size: .
D: .
V: TRBV28
DNA: TGTGCCAGCAGTTCGCGATCCGGGCTACAAGAGACCCAGTACTTC
CDR3: CASSSRSGLQETQYF

J: TRBJ2-5
size: .
D: TRBD2
V: TRBV5-1
DNA: TGCGCCAGCAGCTTGGATAGCGGGACACAAGAGACCCAGTACTTC
CDR3: CASSLDSGTQETQYF

J: TRBJ2-7
size: .
D: TRBD1
V: TRBV7-9
DNA: TGTGCCAGCAGCTCACTTGGACAGGGGGCTTCCTACGAGCAGTACTTC
CDR3: CASSSLGQGASYEQYF

J: TRBJ2-2
size: .
D: .
V: TRBV6-1
DNA: TGTGCCAGCAGTGAAGGGGCGGAAACCGGGGAGCTGTTTTTT
CDR3: CASSEGAETGELFF

J: TRBJ2-7
size: .
D: .
V: TRBV6-1
DNA: TGTGCCAGCAGTGAAGATGCAGGAAGGCAGTACTTC
CDR3: CASSEDAGRQYF

J: TRBJ1-5
size: .
D: .
V: TRBV19
DNA: TGTGCCAGTAGTATCAGGGCCCATCAGCCCCAGCATTTT
CDR3: CASSIRAHQPQHF

J: TRBJ2-1
size: .
D: TRBD2
V: TRBV25-1
DNA: TGTGCCAGCAGTGAATGGAAACTAGCGGGAGTCAGGGAGCAGTTCTTC
CDR3: CASSEWKLAGVREQFF

J: TRBJ1-2
size: .
D: .
V: TRBV29-1
DNA: TGCAGCGTTGACCCCATCACACACCTCCCGGGGAATGGCTACACCTTC
CDR3: CSVDPITHLPGNGYTF

J: TRBJ1-5
size: .
D: TRBD1
V: TRBV7-2
DNA: TGTGCCAGCAGCTTAGGCCAGGGGGCCCCAACTCAGCCCCAGCATTTT
CDR3: CASSLGQGAPTQPQHF

J: TRBJ1-2
size: few
D: .
V: TRBV5-5
DNA: TGTGCCAGCAGCAGGGATCCTAACTATGGCTACACCTTC
CDR3: CASSRDPNYGYTF

J: TRBJ2-7
size: .
D: .
V: TRBV5-5
DNA: TGTGCCAGCAGCCCAGGGGCCTACGAGCAGTACTTC
CDR3: CASSPGAYEQYF

J: TRBJ2-7
size: .
D: TRBD2
V: TRBV5-1
DNA: TGCGCCAGCAGCTTGGCCCTCCGGGAGGGGCTGTTCTACGAGCAGTACTTC
CDR3: CASSLALREGLFYEQYF

J: TRBJ1-2
size: .
D: .
V: TRBV2
DNA: TGTGCCAGCAGTGAAATATCTTTAGGATCGAAGGGTGTGGGGTATGGCTACACCTTC
CDR3: CASSEISLGSKGVGYGYTF

J: TRBJ2-3
size: .
D: TRBD1
V: TRBV10-2
DNA: TGCGCCAGCAGGGACAGGGGTAGCACAGATACGCAGTATTTT
CDR3: CASRDRGSTDTQYF

J: TRBJ1-1
size: .
D: .
V: TRBV29-1
DNA: TGCAGCGCAAGGGAACAGCCGAACACTGAAGCTTTCTTT
CDR3: CSAREQPNTEAFF

J: TRBJ1-2
size: few
D: .
V: TRBV6-5
DNA: TGTGCCAGCAGACAGGGCATACAAGGCTACACCTTC
CDR3: CASRQGIQGYTF

J: TRBJ2-7
size: once
D: TRBD1
V: TRBV6-6
DNA: TGTGCCACAGGGGGCGGTTACGAGCAGTACTTC
CDR3: CATGGGYEQYF

J: TRBJ2-1
size: .
D: .
V: TRBV15
DNA: TGTGCCACCAGCAGAGATGACTCCGGGACGGCCAACAATGAGCAGTTCTTC
CDR3: CATSRDDSGTANNEQFF

J: TRBJ2-5
size: .
D: .
V: TRBV2
DNA: TGTGCCAGCAGTGAAGGGTCACCCTACGGGGAGACCCAGTACTTC
CDR3: CASSEGSPYGETQYF

J: TRBJ1-1
size: few
D: .
V: TRBV5-1
DNA: TGCGCCAGCAGCTTGGTCCCAAGCGGGAACACTGAAGCTTTCTTT
CDR3: CASSLVPSGNTEAFF